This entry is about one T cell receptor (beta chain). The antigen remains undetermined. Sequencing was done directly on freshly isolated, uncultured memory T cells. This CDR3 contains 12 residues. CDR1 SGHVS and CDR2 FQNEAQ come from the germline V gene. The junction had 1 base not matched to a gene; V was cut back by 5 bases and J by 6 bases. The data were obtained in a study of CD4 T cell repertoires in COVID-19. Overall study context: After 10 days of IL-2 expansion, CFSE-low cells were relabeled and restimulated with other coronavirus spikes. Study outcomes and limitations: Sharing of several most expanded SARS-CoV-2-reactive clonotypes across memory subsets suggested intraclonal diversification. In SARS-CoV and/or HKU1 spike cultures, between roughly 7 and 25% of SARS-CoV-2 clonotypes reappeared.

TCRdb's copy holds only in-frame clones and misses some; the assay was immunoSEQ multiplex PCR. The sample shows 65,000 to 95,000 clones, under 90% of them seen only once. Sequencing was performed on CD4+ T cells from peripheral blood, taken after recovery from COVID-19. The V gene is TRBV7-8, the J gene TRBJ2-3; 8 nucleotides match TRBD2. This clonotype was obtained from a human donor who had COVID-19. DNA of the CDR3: TGTGCCAGCAGCCCGGGGGGGGATACGCAGTATTTT. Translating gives CASSPGGDTQYF.